This T cell receptor beta chain comes out of a study of blood T cell repertoires in COVID-19. Across the whole study: Sources were T cells, B-cell-depleted T cells, or PBMCs; the material itself was cDNA or gDNA.

The CDR3 is 16 amino acids. Germline CDR1 and CDR2: PRHDT and FYEKMQ (reference sequence). The V and J ends lost 4 bases and 4 bases, in that order; junction bases with no gene match: 11. Individuals aged about 18 to 100 years were recruited from fewer than 25 US areas. Participant-given clinical history determined each cohort assignment. Per the original data handling: Reference gene primer amplification in the assay estimated nucleated cell counts. Assay used: immunoSEQ multiplex PCR; TCRdb lists only in-frame clones, some missing. The DNA gave D and trimming, while V, J and clone size come from that table. The sample consists of approximately 260,000 clones, roughly 87% of them appearing once.

V is TRBV13 and J is TRBJ2-3; 7 positions agree with TRBD2. The TCR sequence derives from a woman aged 30 to 39 with acute COVID-19. Sequenced material: PBMCs or T cells enriched from blood (not recorded which). CDR3 amino acids: CASSSPEGGGADTQYF. CDR3 bases: TGTGCCAGCAGCTCCCCGGAGGGTGGGGGGGCAGATACGCAGTATTTT.